The 17 T cell receptor beta chains reported below all come from one sample, sequenced in a study of radiation and T cells in renal cell carcinoma. This sample's time point: baseline pretreatment blood. Treatment described: 15 Gy SBRT to primary tumor, nephrectomy 4 weeks later. TCRdb keeps only in-frame clones here, not all; method: immunoSEQ multiplex PCR. The sample consists of roughly 53,000 clones, around 83% of them appearing once. The material sequenced was blood, taken from a patient whose treatment included radiotherapy and nephrectomy. All receptors derive from an older woman with renal cell carcinoma.

V is TRBV5-4 and J is TRBJ1-3; a weak D match, TRBD1 (5 bases). The CDR3 runs 16 residues. Germline CDR1 is SGHNT and CDR2 is YYREEE (reference sequence). V was clipped by 3 bases and J by 0 bases, with 13 bases between them. CDR3 protein: CASSYGGSFSGNTIYF. The DNA for the CDR3 is TGTGCCAGCAGCTATGGGGGTAGTTTCTCTGGAAACACCATATATTTT.

The chain is built from TRBV27 and TRBJ2-3; 10 nucleotides agree with TRBD2. This CDR3 region has 20 residues. V shed 4 bases, J shed 2 bases, and the junction held 18 bases outside the gene matches. Germline V gene sequence: CDR1 MNHEY, CDR2 SMNVEV (reference sequence). As DNA, the CDR3 is TGTGCCAGCAGTTGGGGGGCGCCCAGCGGGAGGGCCTGGGACACAGATACGCAGTATTTT. It yields the protein CASSWGAPSGRAWDTDTQYF.

The rearrangement links TRBV10-3 to TRBJ2-7, with 9 bases fitting TRBD1. V lost 6 bases and J lost 6; bases outside the gene matches: 12. The CDR3 contains 15 residues. Per germline, CDR1 ENHRY and CDR2 SYGVKD. Written as DNA, the CDR3 is TGTGCCATCAGCGGACCGGGACAGGGAGGTTTCGAGCAGTACTTC. It encodes CAISGPGQGGFEQYF.

The count of this clone is one. The V call is TRBV5-1, the J call TRBJ2-1, with 10 bases lining up with TRBD2. After removal of 1 base from V and 2 bases from J, the junction contained 0 bases not matched to a gene. The CDR3 spans 15 residues. Looked up from germline, CDR1 is SGHRS and CDR2 is YFSETQ. CDR3 coding DNA: TGCGCCAGCAGCTTGAGCGGGAGGGCCTACAATGAGCAGTTCTTC. This sequence encodes CASSLSGRAYNEQFF.

The rearrangement joins TRBV7-9 to TRBJ2-1; D ambiguous. CDR3 length: 12 amino acids. Trimming left V 3 bases short and J 4 bases short, with 4 bases between. Germline loops: CDR1 SEHNR, CDR2 FQNEAQ (reference sequence). CDR3 amino acids: CASSFRYNEQFF. Written as DNA, the CDR3 is TGTGCCAGCAGCTTCAGGTACAATGAGCAGTTCTTC.

CDR3 DNA: TGTGCCAGCAGGCAGACTAGCGGGAGCTATGAGCAGTTCTTC. Protein sequence: CASRQTSGSYEQFF. J is TRBJ2-1 and V is TRBV7-2; TRBD2 aligns across 12 bases. Germline V CDR1 and CDR2: SGHTA, FQGNSA. This CDR3 has 14 amino acids. With 6 bases clipped from V and 8 bases from J, the junction kept 5 bases outside the gene matches. Variable domain in full (rest from reference TRBV7-2 and TRBJ2-1): GAGVSQSPSNKVTEKGKDVELRCDPISGHTALYWYRQSLGQGLEFLIYFQGNSAPDKSGLPSDRFSAERTGGSVSTLTIQRTQQEDSAVYLCASRQTSGSYEQFFGPGTRLTVL.

This clone was counted only a few times. This rearrangement joins TRBV19 to TRBJ2-7; TRBD1 aligns across 8 bases. Germline V CDR1 and CDR2: LNHDA, SQIVND (reference sequence). Losses at the gene ends were 4 bases for V and 6 bases for J; bases not matched to a gene: 8. This CDR3 is built from 14 residues. In nucleotides, the CDR3 is TGTGCCAGTAGTACCCGGGACAGGCCCGGCGAGCAGTACTTC. Encoded protein: CASSTRDRPGEQYF. Filled out from reference TRBV19 and TRBJ2-7, the complete variable domain reads DGGITQSPKYLFRKEGQNVTLSCEQNLNHDAMYWYRQDPGQGLRLIYYSQIVNDFQKGDIAEGYSVSREKKESFPLTVTSAQKNPTAFYLCASSTRDRPGEQYFGPGTRLTVT.

The gene calls are TRBV5-8 and TRBJ1-2; TRBD1 matches at 9 bases. The V gene's germline CDR1 is SGHTS and CDR2 YDEGEE. The CDR3 runs to 15 residues. With V trimmed by 5 bases and J by 4 bases, 9 bases remained unmatched. CDR3 DNA sequence: TGTGCCAGCAGTTACCCGGGACAGGGCATCTATGGCTACACCTTC. Encoded protein: CASSYPGQGIYGYTF.

The gene calls are TRBV11-3 and TRBJ2-2; D unclear. The V gene lost 0 bases and the J gene lost 7 bases, with 6 bases spanning the gap. Per germline, CDR1 SGHNT and CDR2 YENEEA. This CDR3 spans 13 amino acids. DNA of the CDR3: TGTGCCAGCAGCTTAGAGGGCGGCGGGGAGCTGTTTTTT. Protein sequence: CASSLEGGGELFF.

This rearrangement joins TRBV7-8 to TRBJ2-5, with D unclear. CDR3 length: 13 amino acids. Germline V gives CDR1 SGHVS, CDR2 FQNEAQ. V lost 1 base to trimming and J lost 13 bases, with 16 bases between them. The CDR3: CASSLGRQSPSYF. In nucleotides, the CDR3 is TGTGCCAGCAGCTTAGGGCGTCAGAGCCCCTCGTACTTC.

This chain uses TRBV5-4 with TRBJ2-3, with 7 bases fitting TRBD2. Germline loops: CDR1 SGHNT, CDR2 YYREEE (reference sequence). Trimming cost V 0 bases and J 8 bases; bases outside gene matches: 6. The CDR3 has 14 amino acids. CDR3 nucleotides: TGTGCCAGCAGCTTGGGCGGGAGTAGTATTACGCAGTATTTT. Protein sequence: CASSLGGSSITQYF.

The V and J genes are TRBV6-4 and TRBJ2-7; D is possibly TRBD1 (5 bases). CDR1 and CDR2 (germline): MRHNA, SNTAGT. The CDR3 has 19 residues. V gave up 2 bases and J gave up 5 bases, with 28 bases separating them. This CDR3 is CASSDPNRLPRVSTHEQYF. CDR3 in DNA: TGTGCCAGCAGTGACCCTAATCGCCTCCCCAGGGTTTCTACCCACGAGCAGTACTTC.

This sequence joins TRBV4-3 and TRBJ2-1; D possibly corresponds to TRBD2 (5 bases). Germline V gene data show CDR1 as LGHNA and CDR2 as YSLEER. The V and J ends lost 3 bases and 7 bases respectively, with 13 bases between them. The length of the CDR3 is 14 residues. The CDR3 sequence is CASSHSRGRNEQFF. In nucleotides, the CDR3 is TGCGCCAGCAGCCATTCTAGAGGGAGAAATGAGCAGTTCTTC.

The genes are TRBV30 and TRBJ2-1, with 10 bases identical to TRBD2. CDR1 and CDR2 from the germline V gene are GTSNPN and SVGIG (reference sequence). V trimming: 5 bases; J trimming: 6 bases; junction bases outside the gene matches: 7. This CDR3 has 14 amino acids. CDR3 in amino acids: CAWDLGLATNEQFF. CDR3 DNA: TGTGCCTGGGATTTGGGACTAGCGACCAATGAGCAGTTCTTC.

The rearrangement joins TRBV19 to TRBJ2-1; possibly TRBD1 or TRBD2 for D (5 bases each). This CDR3 has 14 amino acids. V was pared by 3 bases and J by 6 bases, with 12 bases between. Per germline, CDR1 LNHDA and CDR2 SQIVND (reference sequence). The CDR3: CASSMVGAGNEQFF. The CDR3 DNA reads TGTGCCAGTAGTATGGTAGGGGCGGGCAATGAGCAGTTCTTC. Variable domain in full (rest from reference TRBV19 and TRBJ2-1): DGGITQSPKYLFRKEGQNVTLSCEQNLNHDAMYWYRQDPGQGLRLIYYSQIVNDFQKGDIAEGYSVSREKKESFPLTVTSAQKNPTAFYLCASSMVGAGNEQFFGPGTRLTVL.

In DNA, the CDR3 is TGTGCCAGCAGCTTGGCCGAGCGGAAGGACACCATATATTTT. Translated, it gives CASSLAERKDTIYF. This chain links TRBV5-4 with TRBJ1-3, with D unresolved. There are 14 residues in the CDR3. The germline V and J ends were trimmed by 0 bases and 8 bases, with 12 bases remaining between them. The germline CDR1 and CDR2 sequences are SGHNT and YYREEE (reference sequence).

The J gene is TRBJ2-3, the V gene TRBV2; possibly TRBD2 for D (6 bases). CDR3 size: 13 residues. V was shortened by 11 bases and J by 4 bases, with 16 bases between the two germline ends. Germline V gene lookup returns CDR1 SNHLY and CDR2 FYNNEI. This chain's CDR3 is CALGTEGADTQYF. The CDR3 DNA reads TGTGCCTTGGGAACGGAGGGAGCAGATACGCAGTATTTT.